The source of this TCR beta chain is a study of CD8+ T cells in alopecia areata. Treatment meaning: oral pan-JAK inhibitor, 5-10 mg twice daily. Peripheral blood samples and lesional scalp punch biopsies were obtained from alopecia areata patients. As regards this clone: The antigen remains undetermined.

The V gene lost 3 bases and the J gene lost 4 bases, with 7 bases spanning the gap. Germline-derived CDR1 and CDR2 are LNHNV and YYDKDF (reference sequence). This CDR3 comprises 13 residues. It was cDNA, reverse transcribed from extracted RNA, that served as the sequencing template. Using immunoSEQ multiplex PCR, the repertoire was profiled, and TCRdb retains in-frame clones only, with some absent. The table lists some 120,000 clones, approximately 60% of them singletons, with 5.7% in the top ten. Points from the study as a whole: With patients, TCR sharing proved less clear than in mice, a difference possibly related to HLA. On tofacitinib, scalp clonality and expanded CD8+ clones among top 100 fell significantly.

The TCR was taken from a human donor with alopecia areata. V usage is TRBV15 and J usage is TRBJ1-5; D not resolved. The specimen was CD4+ T cells sorted from blood, collected at week 4, from a patient treated with tofacitinib. The DNA for the CDR3 is TGTGCCACCAGCAGGAGTTTAAATCAGCCCCAGCATTTT. It encodes CATSRSLNQPQHF.